What follows is one TCR beta chain and its context. Antigen: not known. The sample is drawn from a study of response to subunit inactivated influenza vaccine. TCRdb processed the RT-PCR reads anew with MiXCR; each CDR3 protein has one entry. The sample has hundreds of thousands of distinct CDR3 sequences, about 10% seen once. General study findings and limits: Each seasonal influenza vaccination recruits few new T cells, the authors suggested.

Trimming removed 3 bases at V and 4 bases at J, with 16 bases between. This CDR3 region has 15 residues. Looked up from germline, CDR1 is LGHDT and CDR2 is YNNKEL (reference sequence). The rearrangement joins TRBV3-1 to TRBJ2-7; D possibly uses TRBD1 or TRBD2 (5 bases each). The sample was PBMCs from blood, taken on the day of vaccination. The TCR comes from a man aged 45-65 years who received an inactivated influenza vaccine. The CDR3 spells CASSQIRDGKYEQYF. The CDR3 coding sequence is TGTGCCAGCAGCCAGATCCGGGACGGAAAATACGAGCAGTACTTC.